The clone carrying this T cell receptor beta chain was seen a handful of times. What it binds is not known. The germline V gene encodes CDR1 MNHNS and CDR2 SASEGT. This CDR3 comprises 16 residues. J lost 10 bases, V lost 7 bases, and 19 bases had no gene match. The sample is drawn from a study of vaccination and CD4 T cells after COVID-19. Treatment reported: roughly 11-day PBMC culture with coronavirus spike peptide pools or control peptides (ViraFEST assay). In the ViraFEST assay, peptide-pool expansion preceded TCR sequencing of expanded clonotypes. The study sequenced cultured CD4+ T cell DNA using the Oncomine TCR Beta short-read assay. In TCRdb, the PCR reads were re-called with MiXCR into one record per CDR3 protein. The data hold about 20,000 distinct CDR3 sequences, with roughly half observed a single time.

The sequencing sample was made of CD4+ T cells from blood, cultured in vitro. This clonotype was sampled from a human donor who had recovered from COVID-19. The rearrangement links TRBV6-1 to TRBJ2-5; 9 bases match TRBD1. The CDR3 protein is CASNSKGTGSVVSQYF. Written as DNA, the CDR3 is TGTGCCAGCAATTCGAAGGGGACAGGGTCAGTAGTGAGCCAGTACTTC.